This T cell receptor (beta chain) appears in the sequencing data of a study of metastatic and nonmetastatic thyroid tumors. TCRdb recomputed clones from the PCR reads via MiXCR. The sample has thousands of clones; 25% are singletons. With respect to this clone: Its antigen is unidentified.

The CDR3 covers 18 residues. CDR1 and CDR2 (germline): MNHEY, SMNVEV (reference sequence). Germline trimming cut 5 bases from V and 4 bases from J; bases unmatched to any gene: 19. Every patient was untreated before thyroid surgery. Study-wide points: Malignant thyroid tumors reportedly had TCR beta diversity that was significantly higher than in benign nodules, in blood and tumor.

This TCR came from a male donor with papillary thyroid cancer or a benign thyroid nodule (not recorded which). Some clones in this sample may be carry-over from other donors' samples. The sequencing input was adjacent normal tissue. This chain connects TRBV27 to TRBJ2-7; 8 nucleotides line up with TRBD1. CDR3 protein: CASSGQGGGRDKLYEQYF. The CDR3, as DNA: TGTGCCAGCAGTGGACAGGGTGGTGGGCGGGACAAATTATACGAGCAGTACTTC.